This T cell receptor (beta chain) comes out of a study of blood T cell repertoires in COVID-19. Study details: Spain, Italy and the United States supplied samples that represented acute and convalescent COVID-19.

V trimming: 7 bases; J trimming: 3 bases; junction bases outside the gene matches: 6. The CDR3 consists of 15 residues. Germline V gives CDR1 MNHEY, CDR2 SVGAGI. In the authors' methods: Reference gene primer amplification in the assay estimated nucleated cell counts. Only in-frame clones appear in the TCRdb table, and some are missing; sequencing was by immunoSEQ multiplex PCR. V and J calls and clone size are those listed in that table; D and trimming were worked out from the DNA. Here the sample spans 140,000 or so clones, 70% to 85% being singletons. Input material: peripheral blood. The sequence derives from an elderly woman with acute or convalescent COVID-19. The chain has TRBV6-5 and TRBJ2-5; 12 nucleotides match TRBD2. The CDR3, as DNA: TGTGCCAGCACCAGACTAGCGGGGGCTGAAGAGACCCAGTACTTC. It yields the protein CASTRLAGAEETQYF.